This T cell receptor beta chain comes out of a study of T cells in Graves' hyperthyroidism and ophthalmopathy. Study-wide results and limits: Most clonotypes expanded in thyroid above 0.001 were likewise present in blood.

Amplification of TCR beta CDR3 regions used RNA as the template. The HTBI primer set served for first-round RT-PCR of the TCR CDR3. TCRdb itself ran the multiplex PCR reads through MiXCR, one entry per CDR3 protein. The repertoire holds roughly 700,000 distinct CDR3 sequences, with approximately 14% as singletons. As regards this clonotype: Its target is unknown. It may be a read error: a sequence one base away is much more abundant.

Graves' hyperthyroidism showing no ophthalmopathy progression within 18 months was considered stable. Patients aged 18 to 65 had newly diagnosed hyperthyroidism lasting under 2 months. The CDR3 has 12 residues. Per germline, CDR1 SGHTA and CDR2 FQGTGA. The TCR sequence derives from a woman between 18 and 29 years old with Graves' hyperthyroidism. The specimen was blood. The chain uses TRBV7-3 and TRBJ2-1, with D hard to call. The tail of the sequence fits TRBJ2-7 better, so the J call may be wrong. The CDR3 bases are TGTGCCAGCAGCTTAGCCCCCAATGAGCAGTACTTC. It yields the protein CASSLAPNEQYF.